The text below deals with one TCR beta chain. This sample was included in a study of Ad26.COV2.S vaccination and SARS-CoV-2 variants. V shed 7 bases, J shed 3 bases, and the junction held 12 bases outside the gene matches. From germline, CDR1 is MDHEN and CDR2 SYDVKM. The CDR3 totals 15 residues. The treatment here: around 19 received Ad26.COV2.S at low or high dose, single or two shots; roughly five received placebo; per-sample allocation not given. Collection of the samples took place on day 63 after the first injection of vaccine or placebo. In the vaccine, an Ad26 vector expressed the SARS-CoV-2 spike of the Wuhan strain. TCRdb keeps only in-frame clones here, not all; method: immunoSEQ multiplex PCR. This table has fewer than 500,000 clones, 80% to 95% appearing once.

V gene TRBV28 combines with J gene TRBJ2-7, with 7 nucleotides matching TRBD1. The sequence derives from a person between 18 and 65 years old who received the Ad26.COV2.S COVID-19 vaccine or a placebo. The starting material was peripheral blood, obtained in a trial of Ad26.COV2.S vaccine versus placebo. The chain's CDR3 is CASTPLAQGFYEQYF. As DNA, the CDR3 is TGTGCCAGCACCCCTCTGGCACAGGGGTTCTACGAGCAGTACTTC.